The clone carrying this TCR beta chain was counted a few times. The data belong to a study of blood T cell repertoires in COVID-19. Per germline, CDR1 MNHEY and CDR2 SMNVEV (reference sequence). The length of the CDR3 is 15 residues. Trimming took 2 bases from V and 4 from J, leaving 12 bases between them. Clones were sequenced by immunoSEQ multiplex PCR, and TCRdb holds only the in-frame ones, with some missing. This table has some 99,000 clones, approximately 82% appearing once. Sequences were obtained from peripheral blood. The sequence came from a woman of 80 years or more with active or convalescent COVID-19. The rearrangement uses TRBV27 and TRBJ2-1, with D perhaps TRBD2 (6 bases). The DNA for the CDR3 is TGTGCCAGCAGTTTAAATAGGGACTCATACAATGAGCAGTTCTTC. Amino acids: CASSLNRDSYNEQFF.